This T cell receptor delta chain appears in the sequencing data of a study of Vδ1+ human thymocytes. Extracted RNA was reverse transcribed into cDNA. The CDR3 regions were amplified by multiplex PCR from V-gene primers to a constant-region primer. TCRdb reran clone calling via CATT on the multiplex PCR reads. The sample lists over 45,000 delta-chain clones; around 15% were seen once. The sorted cells were CD3+ Vdelta1+ Vdelta2- thymocytes from alphabeta-depleted thymus. This CDR3 has 20 amino acids. The germline V gene has CDR1 TSWWSYY and CDR2 QGS. V was clipped by 6 bases and J by 0 bases, with 29 bases between them. Study-level results: Thymic TRG and TRD repertoires appeared highly polyclonal. The authors advised highly purified populations and single-cell validation.

Note on this clone: Its antigen is unknown.

The gene calls are TRDV1 and TRDJ1; D is possibly TRDD2 or TRDD3 (8 bases each). The clonotype originates from a boy in the first two years of life who had congenital heart surgery. Sequencing input: Vdelta1+ gamma-delta thymocytes from the thymus. The subset is: FACS-sorted CD3+ TCRalphabeta- TCRVdelta1+ TCRVdelta2- thymocytes. The CDR3 bases are TGTGCTCTTGGCCCTGCCTTCCTAAGGCGCTGGGGGACGTACACCGATAAACTCATCTTT. This sequence encodes CALGPAFLRRWGTYTDKLIF.